A selection of T cell receptor beta chains follows, all from one sample in a study of cytomegalovirus exposure and HLA in healthy donors. Sequenced by immunoSEQ multiplex PCR; TCRdb stores in-frame clones only, minus some. The sample records 120,000 to 150,000 clones, around 79% being singletons. Sequencing used PBMCs. The receptors come from a woman aged 50 to 65 in good health and CMV-seropositive. The CDR3 runs from the conserved cysteine through the conserved F or W.

cdr3_aa,v_call,j_call
CASSLPYGRGDNNEQFF,TRBV7-8,TRBJ2-1
CASGASGEETQYF,TRBV12-5,TRBJ2-5
CASSQGGAAGNEQFF,TRBV7-3,TRBJ2-1
CASSVGQGAGEQYF,TRBV9,TRBJ2-7
CASSQDLTRTGLNTEAFF,TRBV4-2,TRBJ1-1
CATRGQTYGYTF,TRBV5-1,TRBJ1-2
CAWSELSSYNSPLHF,TRBV30,TRBJ1-6
CASSSWEGNQPQHF,TRBV19,TRBJ1-5
CAIGRDTDTQYF,TRBV10-3,TRBJ2-3
CASARGGDSYNEQFF,TRBV9,TRBJ2-1
CASSYVEGAYGYTF,TRBV6-5,TRBJ1-2
CASSYSTGGTQYF,TRBV6-5,TRBJ2-5
CASRETGGSHEQYF,TRBV6-1,TRBJ2-7
CASRLAGGQGEQFF,TRBV2,TRBJ2-1
CASSVAGQGEVKLFF,TRBV9,TRBJ1-4
CASRVGIGKNTIYF,TRBV19,TRBJ1-3
CASSPPGRLQETQYF,TRBV4-2,TRBJ2-5
CASSNARGIDTQYF,TRBV27,TRBJ2-3
CASRSGGTYGYTF,TRBV6-1,TRBJ1-2
CASSPRTGTYEQYF,TRBV7-3,TRBJ2-7